This T cell receptor beta chain was sequenced during a study of blood T cell repertoires in COVID-19. Measured with immunoSEQ multiplex PCR; TCRdb has only the in-frame clones, and not every one. The sample yields over 150,000 clones, 75% to 90% seen once. This clone was counted once. The V gene end was trimmed by 1 base and the J gene end by 5 bases; junction bases not matched to a gene: 6. Germline-derived CDR1 and CDR2 are SGHRS and YFSETQ. CDR3 size: 15 residues. This TCR derives from a woman in her fifties or sixties with acute or convalescent COVID-19. The chain carries TRBV5-1 and TRBJ2-3; 8 positions agree with TRBD2. Material: peripheral blood. The CDR3 region has the DNA TGCGCCAGCAGCTTGCGGGGGGGCCGTGAAGATACGCAGTATTTT. Its protein is CASSLRGGREDTQYF.